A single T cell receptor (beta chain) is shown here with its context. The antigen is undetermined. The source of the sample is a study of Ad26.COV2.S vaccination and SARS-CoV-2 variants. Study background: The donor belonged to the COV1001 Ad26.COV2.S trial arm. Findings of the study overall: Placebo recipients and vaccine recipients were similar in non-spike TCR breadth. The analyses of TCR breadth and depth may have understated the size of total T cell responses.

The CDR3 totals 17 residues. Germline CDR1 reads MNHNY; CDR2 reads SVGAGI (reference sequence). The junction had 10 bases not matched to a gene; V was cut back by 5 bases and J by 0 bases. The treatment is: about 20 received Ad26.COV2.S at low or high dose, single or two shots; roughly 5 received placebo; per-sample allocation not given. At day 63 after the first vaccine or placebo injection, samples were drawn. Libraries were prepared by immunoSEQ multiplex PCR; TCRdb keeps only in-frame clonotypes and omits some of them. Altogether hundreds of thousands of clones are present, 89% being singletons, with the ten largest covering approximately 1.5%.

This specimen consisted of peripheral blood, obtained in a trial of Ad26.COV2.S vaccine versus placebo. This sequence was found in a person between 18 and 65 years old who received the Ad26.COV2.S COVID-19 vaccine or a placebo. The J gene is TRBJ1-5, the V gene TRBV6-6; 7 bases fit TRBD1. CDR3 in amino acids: CASSPREGANSNQPQHF. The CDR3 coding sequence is TGTGCCAGCAGTCCCCGGGAGGGGGCTAATAGCAATCAGCCCCAGCATTTT.